These 32 T cell receptor beta chains share one sample of origin, sequenced in a study of T cell changes during pregnancy in multiple sclerosis. Some clones are missing from TCRdb's copy, which holds only in-frame ones; the method was immunoSEQ multiplex PCR. In the table there are under 65,000 clones, 90% to 95% of which are singletons. The sample consisted of CD8+ T cells from peripheral blood mononuclear cells, taken after pregnancy. These receptors came from a female donor with multiple sclerosis, enrolled in a pregnancy study.

The V and J genes are TRBV9 and TRBJ2-2; D remains ambiguous. CDR1 SGDLS and CDR2 YYNGEE come from the germline V gene. CDR3 length: 13 amino acids. Trimming removed 4 bases from V and 6 bases from J, with 10 bases in between. CDR3: CASSPLRAGELFF. The CDR3 nucleotides are TGTGCCAGCAGCCCCCTCCGGGCCGGGGAGCTGTTTTTT.

The chain links TRBV4-1 to TRBJ2-7, with D perhaps TRBD1 (5 bases). Deletions cut 0 bases from V and 3 bases from J, with 12 bases between. Germline V gene sequence: CDR1 MGHRA, CDR2 YSYEKL. The CDR3 is 15 amino acids. Here the CDR3 DNA reads TGCGCCAGCAGCCAAGAGGCCAGGGTAGGCTACGAGCAGTACTTC. Its translation is CASSQEARVGYEQYF.

The chain couples TRBV10-1 to TRBJ1-1; D remains unclear. This CDR3 comprises 13 residues. V was pared by 2 bases and J by 10 bases, with 14 bases between. Germline CDR1 and CDR2: WNHNN and SYGVQD (reference sequence). The CDR3 coding sequence is TGCGCCAGCAGTGAGAATCGGTGGGAGGGAGCTTTCTTT. Translated: CASSENRWEGAFF.

V gene TRBV5-1 combines with J gene TRBJ1-3, with D possibly being TRBD1 (5 bases). The germline CDR1 and CDR2 sequences are SGHRS and YFSETQ. The CDR3 loop spans 15 amino acids. Trimming stripped 0 bases from V and 2 bases from J, with 9 bases between. The CDR3, as DNA: TGCGCCAGCAGCTTGGATCAGGGCGCTGGAAACACCATATATTTT. Protein product: CASSLDQGAGNTIYF. The whole variable domain, filled in from reference TRBV5-1 and TRBJ1-3, reads KAGVTQTPRYLIKTRGQQVTLSCSPISGHRSVSWYQQTPGQGLQFLFEYFSETQRNKGNFPGRFSGRQFSNSRSEMNVSTLELGDSALYLCASSLDQGAGNTIYFGEGSWLTVV.

The J gene is TRBJ2-7, the V gene TRBV9; 14 bases agree with TRBD2. The J segment lost 5 bases and the V segment lost 3 bases, leaving 7 bases of the junction unmatched. Germline values: CDR1 SGDLS, CDR2 YYNGEE. The CDR3 contains 16 residues. CDR3 loop: CASSGGLAGDLNEQYF. The DNA for the CDR3 is TGTGCCAGCAGCGGGGGACTAGCGGGAGATCTGAACGAGCAGTACTTC.

In this sample, this clone turned up a few times. V usage is TRBV2 and J usage is TRBJ1-2, with 7 positions matching TRBD1. Germline V gene lookup returns CDR1 SNHLY and CDR2 FYNNEI. The CDR3 sequence is 11 residues long. The V gene end was trimmed by 3 bases and the J gene end by 8 bases; junction bases not matched to a gene: 0. The CDR3 coding sequence is TGTGCCAGCAGTGAGACAGGGGGCTACACCTTC. As protein: CASSETGGYTF. Full variable domain (rest looked up from reference TRBV2 and TRBJ1-2): EPEVTQTPSHQVTQMGQEVILRCVPISNHLYFYWYRQILGQKVEFLVSFYNNEISEKSEIFDDQFSVERPDGSNFTLKIRSTKLEDSAMYFCASSETGGYTFGSGTRLTVV.

The chain joins TRBV5-4 to TRBJ2-2; 10 bases line up with TRBD2. The CDR3 totals 17 residues. V gave up 1 base and J gave up 2 bases; unmatched junction bases: 5. CDR1 and CDR2 from the germline V gene are SGHNT and YYREEE (reference sequence). The CDR3 DNA follows: TGTGCCAGCAGCTTGTCCCTAGCGGGAGCTAACACCGGGGAGCTGTTTTTT. As protein: CASSLSLAGANTGELFF. The full variable domain, in which reference TRBV5-4 and TRBJ2-2 provide the parts outside the CDR3, is ETGVTQSPTHLIKTRGQQVTLRCSSQSGHNTVSWYQQALGQGPQFIFQYYREEENGRGNFPPRFSGLQFPNYSSELNVNALELDDSALYLCASSLSLAGANTGELFFGEGSRLTVL.

This clone was detected only once. V usage is TRBV19 and J usage is TRBJ2-7, with D perhaps matching TRBD2 (5 bases). The V end lost 4 bases, the J end lost 1 base, and 11 bases lay between the germline ends. The CDR3 runs 14 residues. Germline CDR1 reads LNHDA; CDR2 reads SQIVND (reference sequence). The CDR3 here is CASSTGGGSYEQYF. DNA for the CDR3: TGTGCCAGTAGTACAGGAGGCGGATCCTACGAGCAGTACTTC.

This clone showed up just a few times. The chain couples TRBV27 to TRBJ1-5; D is uncertain. The ends were cut back, 3 bases at V and 5 bases at J, with 8 bases in the middle. Germline V gene data show CDR1 as MNHEY and CDR2 as SMNVEV (reference sequence). This CDR3 has 13 amino acids. CDR3 sequence (DNA): TGTGCCAGCAGTTTGTCGTCCCATCAGCCCCAGCATTTT. Amino acids: CASSLSSHQPQHF.

The chain combines TRBV2 with TRBJ1-1; D is perhaps TRBD1 (5 bases). Germline lookup yields CDR1 SNHLY and CDR2 FYNNEI. This CDR3 is 15 amino acids long. V lost 1 base and J lost 0, with 9 bases in between. CDR3 sequence reads: CASSEDAGMNTEAFF. The CDR3 DNA reads TGTGCCAGCAGTGAAGATGCAGGGATGAACACTGAAGCTTTCTTT.

The V gene is TRBV9, the J gene TRBJ1-4; 7 positions match TRBD1. Unmatched junction bases numbered 7, after V lost 3 bases and J lost 5 bases. The CDR3 spans 15 residues. Germline CDR1 is SGDLS and CDR2 is YYNGEE. The CDR3 sequence: CASSGRQGGNEKLFF. CDR3 DNA: TGTGCCAGCAGCGGTCGACAGGGCGGGAATGAAAAACTGTTTTTT.

This chain links TRBV4-1 with TRBJ2-4, with 9 bases fitting TRBD1. CDR3 length: 18 residues. The J segment lost 6 bases and the V segment lost 0 bases, leaving 12 bases of the junction unmatched. CDR1 and CDR2 (germline): MGHRA, YSYEKL. The CDR3 sequence: CASSQEFPGTGLGNIQYF. The CDR3 nucleotides read TGCGCCAGCAGCCAAGAGTTCCCCGGGACAGGGCTTGGAAACATTCAGTACTTC.

The rearrangement links TRBV19 to TRBJ2-7; TRBD1 matches at 8 bases. This CDR3 region has 15 residues. CDR1 is LNHDA, CDR2 SQIVND, per germline (reference sequence). The ends lost 7 bases at V and 4 bases at J; junction bases unmatched: 12. The CDR3 loop is CASTIGQGRFYEQYF. The CDR3 nucleotides are TGTGCCAGTACCATCGGACAGGGAAGATTTTACGAGCAGTACTTC.

This sequence joins TRBV6-4 and TRBJ1-1; no clear D gene. V was cut by 6 bases and J by 0 bases, with 8 bases left in between. CDR3 length: 13 amino acids. Looked up from germline, CDR1 is MRHNA and CDR2 is SNTAGT. CDR3: CASRQSLNTEAFF. The CDR3 coding sequence is TGTGCCAGCAGACAGAGCTTGAACACTGAAGCTTTCTTT.

The gene calls are TRBV29-1 and TRBJ2-7; 11 nucleotides agree with TRBD1. The CDR3 runs to 14 residues. J gave up 3 bases and V 8 bases, and 9 bases lay outside the gene matches. Germline V gene sequence: CDR1 SQVTM, CDR2 ANQGSEA. CDR3 sequence (DNA): TGCAGCTGTACCGGGACAGGGGGGGTCTACGAGCAGTACTTC. Encoded protein: CSCTGTGGVYEQYF.

CDR3 region: CASSTGTGRKDTQYF. The CDR3 bases are TGTGCCAGCAGTACCGGGACAGGGCGCAAAGATACGCAGTATTTT. This chain joins TRBV2 and TRBJ2-3, with 9 bases aligning to TRBD1. The CDR3 loop spans 15 amino acids. With 5 bases clipped from V and 5 bases from J, the junction kept 8 bases outside the gene matches. Germline V gene data show CDR1 as SNHLY and CDR2 as FYNNEI.

The V and J genes are TRBV13 and TRBJ2-7; 7 nucleotides line up with TRBD1. The ends lost 4 bases at V and 3 bases at J; junction bases unmatched: 12. Germline V gene sequence: CDR1 PRHDT, CDR2 FYEKMQ (reference sequence). This CDR3 is built from 16 residues. CDR3 in amino acids: CASSSSTGRLGYEQYF. In DNA form, the CDR3 reads TGTGCCAGCAGCTCGTCGACAGGGCGCCTTGGCTACGAGCAGTACTTC. The full variable domain, with the rest looked up from reference TRBV13 and TRBJ2-7, is AAGVIQSPRHLIKEKRETATLKCYPIPRHDTVYWYQQGPGQDPQFLISFYEKMQSDKGSIPDRFSAQQFSDYHSELNMSSLELGDSALYFCASSSSTGRLGYEQYFGPGTRLTVT.

The chain combines TRBV6-1 with TRBJ1-2; 7 bases map to TRBD1. CDR1 and CDR2 from the germline V gene are MNHNS and SASEGT. This CDR3 is built from 16 residues. Trimming took 4 bases from V and 5 from J; bases not matched to a gene: 13. This CDR3 reads CASSVTGDRLNYGYTF. The CDR3 coding sequence is TGTGCCAGCAGTGTAACAGGGGATCGCTTAAATTATGGCTACACCTTC.

On this clone itself: An end of the junction does not agree with germline; a read error may underlie this. The rearrangement links TRBV7-9 to TRBJ1-1; D possibly corresponds to TRBD1 (5 bases). The CDR3 sequence is 13 residues long. Looked up from germline, CDR1 is SEHNR and CDR2 is FQNEAQ (reference sequence). CDR3 coding DNA: TGTGCCAGCAGTTTAGACAGGAACACTGAAGCTTTCTTT. Translated, it gives CASSLDRNTEAFF.

The V gene is TRBV7-2, the J gene TRBJ2-7; 7 bases line up with TRBD1. The CDR3 loop spans 14 amino acids. From germline, CDR1 is SGHTA and CDR2 FQGNSA. The V segment lost 5 bases and the J segment 3 bases; nucleotides outside the gene matches: 7. CDR3 sequence reads: CASSERGGFYEQYF. CDR3 coding DNA: TGTGCCAGCAGCGAGAGAGGGGGCTTCTACGAGCAGTACTTC.

V and J are TRBV15 and TRBJ2-5; a weak D match, TRBD1 (5 bases). Germline CDR1 and CDR2: LNHNV and YYDKDF (reference sequence). V was cut by 1 base and J by 4 bases, with 16 bases left in between. The CDR3 is 16 amino acids. The CDR3 nucleotides read TGTGCCACCAGCAGAGGCAGGGTGGGTTTGCGAGAGACCCAGTACTTC. It encodes CATSRGRVGLRETQYF. The entire variable domain, with the rest obtained from reference TRBV15 and TRBJ2-5, is as follows: DAMVIQNPRYQVTQFGKPVTLSCSQTLNHNVMYWYQQKSSQAPKLLFHYYDKDFNNEADTPDNFQSRRPNTSFCFLDIRSPGLGDTAMYLCATSRGRVGLRETQYFGPGTRLLVL.

The chain carries TRBV5-4 and TRBJ1-1; no clear D. This CDR3 has 14 amino acids. V lost 0 bases and J 1 base, leaving 7 bases between the germline ends. Looked up from germline, CDR1 is SGHNT and CDR2 is YYREEE (reference sequence). In nucleotides, the CDR3 is TGTGCCAGCAGCTTGGTAGGAGGGAACACTGAAGCTTTCTTT. Its translation: CASSLVGGNTEAFF. The full variable domain, rest sourced from reference TRBV5-4 and TRBJ1-1, is ETGVTQSPTHLIKTRGQQVTLRCSSQSGHNTVSWYQQALGQGPQFIFQYYREEENGRGNFPPRFSGLQFPNYSSELNVNALELDDSALYLCASSLVGGNTEAFFGQGTRLTVV.

This clone ranks as medium-sized. The chain combines TRBV27 with TRBJ1-5; D perhaps matches TRBD1 (5 bases). There are 16 residues in the CDR3. Trimming shortened V by 2 bases and J by 0 bases, and 11 bases separated the two germline ends. The germline V gene has CDR1 MNHEY and CDR2 SMNVEV (reference sequence). CDR3 DNA sequence: TGTGCCAGCAGTTTAGACAGCTCTTCTAGCAATCAGCCCCAGCATTTT. It translates to CASSLDSSSSNQPQHF.

The rearrangement links TRBV11-2 to TRBJ1-2; D is possibly TRBD1 (6 bases). Germline loops: CDR1 SGHAT, CDR2 FQNNGV. V was shortened by 5 bases and J by 2 bases, with 18 bases between the two germline ends. The CDR3 has 16 amino acids. CDR3 bases: TGTGCCAGCAGCGACCTTTCAGGGGTAAAGAACTATGGCTACACCTTC. Protein sequence: CASSDLSGVKNYGYTF.

Comment on this clone: A much larger clone lies a single base off, so this may be a read error. CDR3 DNA: TGTGCCAGCAGCCCCGGGACTAGCAGTGAGCAGTTCTTC. This gives the protein CASSPGTSSEQFF. This sequence joins TRBV5-4 and TRBJ2-1; 9 nucleotides agree with TRBD2. This CDR3 has 13 amino acids. V shed 4 bases and J 9 bases; nucleotides not matched to a gene: 5. The V gene's germline CDR1 is SGHNT and CDR2 YYREEE (reference sequence).

The chain combines TRBV4-1 with TRBJ2-1, with a weak D call TRBD2 (5 bases). This CDR3 is 13 amino acids long. The germline V gene has CDR1 MGHRA and CDR2 YSYEKL. The V gene lost 2 bases and the J gene lost 8 bases, with 10 bases spanning the gap. The DNA for the CDR3 is TGCGCCAGCAGCCAATCCCCAGCGGATGAGCAGTTCTTC. This sequence encodes CASSQSPADEQFF.

This rearrangement joins TRBV7-3 to TRBJ2-1, with 8 bases aligning to TRBD2. Per the germline V gene, CDR1 is SGHTA and CDR2 is FQGTGA. The CDR3 is 14 amino acids. With V trimmed by 5 bases and J by 8 bases, 8 bases remained unmatched. The CDR3 bases are TGTGCCAGCAGCCCCGGGGCGGGGGGTGATGAGCAGTTCTTC. Its translation is CASSPGAGGDEQFF.

The V and J genes are TRBV29-1 and TRBJ2-1; D is uncertain. The V gene lost 4 bases and the J gene lost 9 bases, with 13 bases spanning the gap. This CDR3 spans 12 amino acids. Germline lookup yields CDR1 SQVTM and CDR2 ANQGSEA. This CDR3 reads CSVVRPTGEQFF. The CDR3 nucleotides are TGCAGCGTTGTCCGGCCGACGGGTGAGCAGTTCTTC.

The CDR3 DNA follows: TGCGCCAGCAGTATACAGGGAGCTAACTATGGCTACACCTTC. It translates to CASSIQGANYGYTF. The gene calls are TRBV4-1 and TRBJ1-2; possible D gene TRBD1, 6 bases. Per germline, CDR1 MGHRA and CDR2 YSYEKL. This CDR3 is 14 amino acids long. V was pared by 6 bases and J by 0 bases, with 11 bases between.

This sequence joins TRBV7-6 and TRBJ2-7, with TRBD1 matching over 10 bases. With 5 bases clipped from V and 3 bases from J, the junction kept 7 bases outside the gene matches. Germline assignment: CDR1 SGHVS and CDR2 FNYEAQ. CDR3 length: 15 amino acids. CDR3 DNA: TGTGCCAGCAGCCCCGGACAGGGGGAGGGCTACGAGCAGTACTTC. Its protein product is CASSPGQGEGYEQYF.

The chain employs TRBV9 and TRBJ1-2; D gene ambiguous. V lost 5 bases and J lost 4, with 9 bases in between. This CDR3 comprises 12 residues. Germline V gene lookup returns CDR1 SGDLS and CDR2 YYNGEE. The CDR3: CASRSGIYGYTF. CDR3 nucleotides: TGTGCCAGCAGAAGCGGAATCTATGGCTACACCTTC.

This rearrangement joins TRBV6-5 to TRBJ2-3; D is unresolved. The CDR3 consists of 14 residues. The germline gives CDR1 MNHEY, CDR2 SVGAGI. Trimming stripped 1 base from V and 6 bases from J, with 11 bases between. As DNA, the CDR3 is TGTGCCAGCAGTTACTTTACAGCTGGTGATACGCAGTATTTT. This encodes CASSYFTAGDTQYF.